This entry features one TCR beta chain sequence. Its antigen is unknown. The TCRbeta library was prepared with unique molecular identifiers. Each CDR3 protein gets one entry after TCRdb re-called the PCR reads with MiXCR. The table includes about 300,000 distinct CDR3 sequences, 6% to 10% detected once. The entry originates in a study of T-cell reconstitution after alpha-beta-depleted transplantation in children. General study findings and limits: Diversity and T-cell counts at one year after transplant derived mostly from new T cells.

This CDR3 contains 14 residues. The germline gives CDR1 MGHRA, CDR2 YSYEKL. Deletions cut 1 base from V and 9 bases from J, with 10 bases between. The chain joins TRBV4-1 to TRBJ1-6; D ambiguous. The receptor was derived from a female patient aged 2-9 years who had a stem cell transplant for Fanconi anemia, so the T cells may come from the graft donor. The starting material was peripheral blood, obtained 360 days after TCRalphabeta/CD19-depleted stem cell transplant. This chain's CDR3 is CASSQALGLSPLHF. CDR3 DNA sequence: TGCGCCAGCAGCCAAGCATTAGGGCTTTCACCCCTCCACTTT.